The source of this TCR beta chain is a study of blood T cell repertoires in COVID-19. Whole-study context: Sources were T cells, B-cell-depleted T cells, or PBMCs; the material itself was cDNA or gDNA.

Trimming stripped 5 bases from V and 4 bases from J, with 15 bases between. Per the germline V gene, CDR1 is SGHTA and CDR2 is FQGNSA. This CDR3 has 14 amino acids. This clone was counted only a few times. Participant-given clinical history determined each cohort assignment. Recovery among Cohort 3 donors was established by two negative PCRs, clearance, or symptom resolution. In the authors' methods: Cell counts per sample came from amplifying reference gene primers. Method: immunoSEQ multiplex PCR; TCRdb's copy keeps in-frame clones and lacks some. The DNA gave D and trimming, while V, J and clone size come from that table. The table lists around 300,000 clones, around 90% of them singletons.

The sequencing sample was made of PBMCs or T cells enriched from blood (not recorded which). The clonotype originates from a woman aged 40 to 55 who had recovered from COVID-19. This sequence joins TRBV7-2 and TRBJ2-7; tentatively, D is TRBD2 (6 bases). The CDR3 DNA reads TGTGCCAGCAGCAGACCGGGACTGGCTTACGAGCAGTACTTC. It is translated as CASSRPGLAYEQYF.